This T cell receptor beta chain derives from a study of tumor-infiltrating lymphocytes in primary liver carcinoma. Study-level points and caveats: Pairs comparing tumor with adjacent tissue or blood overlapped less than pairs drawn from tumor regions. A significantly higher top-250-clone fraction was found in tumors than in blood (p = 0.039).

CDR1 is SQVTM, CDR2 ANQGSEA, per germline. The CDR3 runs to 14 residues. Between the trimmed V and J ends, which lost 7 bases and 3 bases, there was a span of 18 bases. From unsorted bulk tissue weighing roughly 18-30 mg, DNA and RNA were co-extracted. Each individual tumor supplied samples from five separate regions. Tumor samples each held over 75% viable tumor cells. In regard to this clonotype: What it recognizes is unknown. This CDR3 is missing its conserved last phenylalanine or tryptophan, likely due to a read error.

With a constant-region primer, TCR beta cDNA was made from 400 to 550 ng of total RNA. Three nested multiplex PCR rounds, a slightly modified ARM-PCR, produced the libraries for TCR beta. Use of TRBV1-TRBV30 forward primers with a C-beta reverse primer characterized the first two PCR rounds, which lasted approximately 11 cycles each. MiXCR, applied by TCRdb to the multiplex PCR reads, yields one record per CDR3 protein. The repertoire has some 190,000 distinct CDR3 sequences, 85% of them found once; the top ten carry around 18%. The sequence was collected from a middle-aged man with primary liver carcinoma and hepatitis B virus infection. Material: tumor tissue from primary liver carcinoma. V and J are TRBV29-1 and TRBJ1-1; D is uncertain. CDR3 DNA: TGCAGCGGCCACCGGGGTGGGGAGGACACTGAAGCTTTCATT. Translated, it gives CSGHRGGEDTEAFI.